This TCR beta chain emerged from a study of T-cell reconstitution after alpha-beta-depleted transplantation in children. General study findings and limits: Expanded graft clones, several hundred of them, were reportedly the source of alpha-beta T cells about two months after transplant. Several patients had high TCRbeta diversity at day 60; it came from surviving recipient T cells and thymic progenitors.

The CDR3 sequence is 14 residues long. Germline values: CDR1 SGHVS, CDR2 FQNEAQ. Deletions cut 1 base from V and 2 bases from J, with 8 bases between. This clonotype was detected many times. Its antigen is as yet unknown. Preparation of the TCRbeta library used unique molecular identifiers. MiXCR was run by TCRdb on the PCR reads, yielding one entry per CDR3 protein. In the table there are around 180,000 distinct CDR3 sequences, 11% of which are singletons. This chain joins TRBV7-8 and TRBJ1-1; D not resolved. The receptor was derived from a boy aged 2 to 9 with acute myeloid leukemia, due to receive a stem cell transplant. Sequenced material: PBMCs, taken before TCRalphabeta/CD19-depleted stem cell transplant. The CDR3 nucleotides read TGTGCCAGCAGCTTAGTTCGGGATAACACTGAAGCTTTCTTT. Protein: CASSLVRDNTEAFF. The variable domain in full, completed from reference TRBV7-8 and TRBJ1-1, reads GAGVSQSPRYKVAKRGQDVALRCDPISGHVSLFWYQQALGQGPEFLTYFQNEAQLDKSGLPSDRFFAERPEGSVSTLKIQRTQQEDSAVYLCASSLVRDNTEAFFGQGTRLTVV.